The following is a T cell receptor (beta chain) sequence with its context. The antigen is unknown. All of the isolated RNA was reverse transcribed, so expressed TCRB transcripts were sequenced. Produced via immunoSEQ multiplex PCR; TCRdb's table is partial and in-frame only. Among about 45,000 clones listed, 51% were seen once. CDR3 length: 13 amino acids. Germline-derived CDR1 and CDR2 are MNHEY and SMNVEV (reference sequence). Trimming pared 11 bases from V and 5 bases from J, leaving 15 bases between. This entry comes from a study of beta chain features in type 1 diabetes. Overall study results and limits: Across all four CD4+ subsets, people with type 1 diabetes showed modestly shorter TCRB CDR3s. The study found fewer insertions and more deletions at VDJ junctions in type 1 diabetes patients. Sampled from patients, naive, central memory and Treg TCRB repertoires appeared more similar than those sampled from healthy donors.

Sequencing was carried out using Tregs from blood. V gene TRBV27 combines with J gene TRBJ1-4; TRBD1 might be the D (6 bases). This clonotype originated in a woman younger than 30 in good health. The CDR3 DNA is TGTGCCTCCGGGGGGCTAATGAATGAAAAACTGTTTTTT. This encodes CASGGLMNEKLFF. Looking up the rest from reference TRBV27 and TRBJ1-4 gives the full variable domain: EAQVTQNPRYLITVTGKKLTVTCSQNMNHEYMSWYRQDPGLGLRQIYYSMNVEVTDKGDVPEGYKVSRKEKRNFPLILESPSPNQTSLYFCASGGLMNEKLFFGSGTQLSVL.